Listed here is a single TCR beta chain. The germline gives CDR1 LGHNA, CDR2 YSLEER. The CDR3 is 18 residues long. Losses at the gene ends were 0 bases for V and 2 bases for J; bases not matched to a gene: 8. This record belongs to a study of blood T cells in healthy people across ages. Next came a second PCR, run for 7 to 11 cycles, which used a sample-barcoded 5' primer along with a J-beta primer mix. One entry per CDR3 protein results from TCRdb running MiXCR on the 5' RACE reads. The sample lists 800,000 to 900,000 distinct CDR3 sequences, 60% to 80% seen once, with about 30% in the top ten. J is TRBJ2-3 and V is TRBV4-3; 10 nucleotides match TRBD2. This clonotype was sampled from a man aged 25 to 40 in good health. The sample taken for sequencing was blood. CDR3 region: CASSQDLERGGVTDTQYF. The CDR3 DNA follows: TGCGCCAGCAGCCAAGATCTGGAGCGGGGGGGCGTCACAGATACGCAGTATTTT.